This TCR beta chain comes out of a study of shared clonotypes between healthy human individuals. Clones were sequenced by immunoSEQ multiplex PCR, and TCRdb holds only the in-frame ones, with some missing. In the table there are 550,000 to 800,000 clones, 80% to 95% of which are singletons. Trimming stripped 3 bases from V and 0 bases from J, with 16 bases between. This CDR3 region has 17 residues. CDR1 SEHNR and CDR2 FQNEAQ come from the germline V gene (reference sequence). Sequencing was performed on memory CD8+ T cells from PBMCs. This sample's subset: CD45RO+ cells pooled with CCR7-negative TemRA cells. The V call is TRBV7-9, the J call TRBJ2-3; D is unresolved. This receptor was identified in a man in his late teens or twenties in good health. Some clones in this sample may be carry-over from other donors' samples. The CDR3 coding sequence is TGTGCCAGCAGCTTCGACCTGGGAATCTCTAGCACAGATACGCAGTATTTT. As protein: CASSFDLGISSTDTQYF.